This record looks at one TCR beta chain sequence and its context. This sample is drawn from a study of CD8+CD57+ T cells in acquired aplastic anemia. Germline V gene data show CDR1 as SSHAT and CDR2 as FNYEAQ (reference sequence). V dropped 5 bases and J dropped 6; count of bases not matched to a gene: 4. CDR3 length equals 13 residues. Using genomic DNA as the template, TCR beta VDJ and CDR3 profiling was carried out. TCRdb redid the calling of the reads with MiXCR, one entry per CDR3 protein. The sample lists approximately 170,000 distinct CDR3 sequences; around 50% were seen once. The sample was sorted CD4+, CD8+, or CD8+CD57+ T cells (not recorded which) from PBMCs. The source is a human donor in good health, serving as a control. The chain joins TRBV7-7 to TRBJ2-1, with TRBD2 matching over 7 bases. The DNA for the CDR3 is TGTGCCAGCAGCCCCCAGCGGGGCAATGAGCAGTTCTTC. This encodes CASSPQRGNEQFF.